These 2 T cell receptor beta chains were sequenced from one sample in a study of blood T cell repertoires in COVID-19. The assay was immunoSEQ multiplex PCR, and TCRdb's table has in-frame clones only and misses some. The table lists about 300,000 clones, about nine tenths of them singletons, with roughly 1.1% in the top ten. The sequencing sample was made of PBMCs or T cells enriched from blood (not recorded which). These receptors originate from a woman under 40 who had recovered from COVID-19.

The rearrangement links TRBV19 to TRBJ2-7, with a tentative D call TRBD1 (6 bases). V lost 7 bases to trimming and J lost 7 bases, with 11 bases between them. Germline V gives CDR1 LNHDA, CDR2 SQIVND (reference sequence). This CDR3 spans 11 amino acids. The CDR3 sequence is CASIPDREQYF. CDR3 sequence (DNA): TGTGCCAGTATTCCAGACAGGGAGCAGTACTTC. Combining the CDR3 with reference TRBV19 and TRBJ2-7 gives the whole variable domain DGGITQSPKYLFRKEGQNVTLSCEQNLNHDAMYWYRQDPGQGLRLIYYSQIVNDFQKGDIAEGYSVSREKKESFPLTVTSAQKNPTAFYLCASIPDREQYFGPGTRLTVT.

The rearrangement uses TRBV6-1 and TRBJ1-5, with D tentatively TRBD1 (5 bases). The CDR3 has 20 residues. The V gene's germline CDR1 is MNHNS and CDR2 SASEGT. Trimming took off 2 bases at V and 4 bases at J, with 27 bases between the two ends. CDR3 region: CASSEQPTSRITTENQPQHF. Written as DNA, the CDR3 is TGTGCCAGCAGTGAACAACCGACTTCTCGAATAACGACAGAGAATCAGCCCCAGCATTTT.